These 5 T cell receptor beta chains were sequenced from one sample in a study of T-cell memory formation after mild COVID-19. Each CDR3 protein gets one entry after TCRdb re-called the 5' RACE reads with MiXCR. The data show approximately 150,000 distinct CDR3 sequences, about 5.5% seen once. The sample comprised PBMCs or a T cell subset sorted from them (not recorded which). The receptors originated from an adult woman who had mild COVID-19 (a few samples of this study predate the infection). Cell type and time point are not known.

This clonotype has ten or more counts. V gene TRBV20-1 combines with J gene TRBJ1-1, with D uncertain. Germline V CDR1 and CDR2: DFQATT, SNEGSKA (reference sequence). The CDR3 covers 13 residues. The V end lost 6 bases, the J end lost 0 bases, and 11 bases lay between the germline ends. CDR3: CSAPTELNTEAFF. The CDR3 DNA is TGCAGTGCCCCCACAGAGCTGAACACTGAAGCTTTCTTT.

This clonotype has a handful of counts. CDR3 DNA: TGTGCCAGCAGCGGAGACAGGGGGACGAACACCGGGGAGCTGTTTTTT. Its protein is CASSGDRGTNTGELFF. This chain uses TRBV9 with TRBJ2-2; 9 bases line up with TRBD1. This CDR3 is built from 16 residues. CDR1 is SGDLS and CDR2 is YYNGEE in the germline V gene. J gave up 0 bases and V 3 bases, and 3 bases lay outside the gene matches.

This clonotype has only a few counts. V gene TRBV7-8 combines with J gene TRBJ2-2; TRBD1 aligns across 8 bases. The junction had 8 bases not matched to a gene; V was cut back by 5 bases and J by 9 bases. The germline V gene has CDR1 SGHVS and CDR2 FQNEAQ. The CDR3 totals 14 residues. In DNA form, the CDR3 reads TGTGCCAGCAGCGATCCCAGGGGGCACCGGGAGCTGTTTTTT. Translation: CASSDPRGHRELFF.

V gene TRBV20-1 combines with J gene TRBJ1-2, with no clear D. The CDR3 totals 14 residues. Germline assignment: CDR1 DFQATT and CDR2 SNEGSKA (reference sequence). V gave up 3 bases and J gave up 0 bases, with 11 bases separating them. The CDR3 spells CSARSGGSNYGYTF. In DNA form, the CDR3 reads TGCAGTGCTAGGTCCGGAGGCTCTAACTATGGCTACACCTTC.

The rearrangement uses TRBV7-8 and TRBJ2-3; D is possibly TRBD2 (5 bases). The CDR3 loop spans 14 amino acids. Germline values: CDR1 SGHVS, CDR2 FQNEAQ. V was pared by 1 base and J by 5 bases, with 10 bases between. In DNA form, the CDR3 reads TGTGCCAGCAGCTTAGGTCCTAGCCGAGATACGCAGTATTTT. Its translation is CASSLGPSRDTQYF.